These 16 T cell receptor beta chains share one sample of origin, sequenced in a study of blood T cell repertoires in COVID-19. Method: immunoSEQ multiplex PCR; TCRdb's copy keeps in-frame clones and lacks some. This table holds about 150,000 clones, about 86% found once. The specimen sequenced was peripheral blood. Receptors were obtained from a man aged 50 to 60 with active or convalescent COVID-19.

The chain's CDR3 is CASSPGVRGTEAFF. CDR3 coding DNA: TGTGCCAGCTCACCGGGAGTGCGAGGCACTGAAGCTTTCTTT. This rearrangement joins TRBV18 to TRBJ1-1; D is undetermined. V was pared by 3 bases and J by 4 bases, with 12 bases between. The germline V gene has CDR1 KGHSH and CDR2 LQKENI. The CDR3 runs 14 residues.

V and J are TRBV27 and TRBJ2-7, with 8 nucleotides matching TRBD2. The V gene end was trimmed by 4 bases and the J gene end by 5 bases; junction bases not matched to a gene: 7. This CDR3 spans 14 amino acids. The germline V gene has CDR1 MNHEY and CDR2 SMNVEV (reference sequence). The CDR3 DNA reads TGTGCCAGCAGTTCTAGCGGGCGGCGGCACGAGCAGTACTTC. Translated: CASSSSGRRHEQYF.

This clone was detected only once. CDR3 sequence: CASSTPGSPYNEQFF. In DNA form, the CDR3 reads TGTGCCAGTAGTACCCCCGGGAGTCCATACAATGAGCAGTTCTTC. This chain links TRBV19 with TRBJ2-1; the D gene is possibly TRBD2 (6 bases). From germline, CDR1 is LNHDA and CDR2 SQIVND (reference sequence). Trimming stripped 4 bases from V and 4 bases from J, with 14 bases between. The CDR3 covers 15 residues.

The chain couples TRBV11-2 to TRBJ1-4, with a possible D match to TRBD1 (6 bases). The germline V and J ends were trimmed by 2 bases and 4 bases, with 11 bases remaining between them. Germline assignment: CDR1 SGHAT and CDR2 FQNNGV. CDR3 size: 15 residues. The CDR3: CASSLFGRGNEKLFF. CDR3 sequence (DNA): TGTGCCAGCAGCTTATTTGGCAGGGGTAATGAAAAACTGTTTTTT.

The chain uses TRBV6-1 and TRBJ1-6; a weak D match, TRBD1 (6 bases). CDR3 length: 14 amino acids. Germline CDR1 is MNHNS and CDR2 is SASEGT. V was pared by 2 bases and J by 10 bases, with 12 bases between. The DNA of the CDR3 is TGTGCCAGCAGTGAAACAGGGAGAGGCTCACCCCTCCACTTT. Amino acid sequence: CASSETGRGSPLHF.

The CDR3 DNA reads as TGTGCCAGCTCACAACCTTCCGGGACAGGTCAAGCCTACGAGCAGTACTTC. Residues: CASSQPSGTGQAYEQYF. The J gene is TRBJ2-7, the V gene TRBV18; 8 bases agree with TRBD1. Trimming removed 4 bases from V and 2 bases from J; junction bases left unmatched: 13. The CDR3 is made up of 17 amino acids. In germline, CDR1 is KGHSH, CDR2 LQKENI.

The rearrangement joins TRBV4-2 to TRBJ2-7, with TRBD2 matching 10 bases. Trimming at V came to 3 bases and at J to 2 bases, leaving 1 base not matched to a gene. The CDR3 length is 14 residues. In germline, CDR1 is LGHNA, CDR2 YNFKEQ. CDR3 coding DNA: TGTGCCAGCAGCCAGCTAGCGGGAGCCTACGAGCAGTACTTC. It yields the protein CASSQLAGAYEQYF.

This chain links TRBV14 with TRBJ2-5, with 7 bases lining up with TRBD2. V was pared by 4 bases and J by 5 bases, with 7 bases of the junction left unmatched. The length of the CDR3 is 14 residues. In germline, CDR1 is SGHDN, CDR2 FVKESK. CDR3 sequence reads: CASSPLAVLETQYF. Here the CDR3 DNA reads TGTGCCAGCAGCCCGCTAGCGGTCCTGGAGACCCAGTACTTC. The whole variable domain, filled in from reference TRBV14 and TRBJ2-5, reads EAGVTQFPSHSVIEKGQTVTLRCDPISGHDNLYWYRRVMGKEIKFLLHFVKESKQDESGMPNNRFLAERTGGTYSTLKVQPAELEDSGVYFCASSPLAVLETQYFGPGTRLLVL.

DNA for the CDR3: TGTGCCAGTAGTATAGGGCGACTAGCGGGAAGTAGAGAGACCCAGTACTTC. The encoded protein is CASSIGRLAGSRETQYF. The rearrangement joins TRBV19 to TRBJ2-5, with 11 nucleotides matching TRBD2. The germline gives CDR1 LNHDA, CDR2 SQIVND (reference sequence). The J segment lost 4 bases and the V segment lost 1 base, leaving 8 bases of the junction unmatched. The CDR3 runs 17 residues.

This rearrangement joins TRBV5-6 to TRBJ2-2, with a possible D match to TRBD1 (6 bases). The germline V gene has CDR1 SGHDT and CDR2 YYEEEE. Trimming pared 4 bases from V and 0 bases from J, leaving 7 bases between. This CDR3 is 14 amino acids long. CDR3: CASSRTANTGELFF. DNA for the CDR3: TGTGCCAGCAGCCGGACAGCGAACACCGGGGAGCTGTTTTTT. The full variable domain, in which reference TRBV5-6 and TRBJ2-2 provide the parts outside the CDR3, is DAGVTQSPTHLIKTRGQQVTLRCSPKSGHDTVSWYQQALGQGPQFIFQYYEEEERQRGNFPDRFSGHQFPNYSSELNVNALLLGDSALYLCASSRTANTGELFFGEGSRLTVL.

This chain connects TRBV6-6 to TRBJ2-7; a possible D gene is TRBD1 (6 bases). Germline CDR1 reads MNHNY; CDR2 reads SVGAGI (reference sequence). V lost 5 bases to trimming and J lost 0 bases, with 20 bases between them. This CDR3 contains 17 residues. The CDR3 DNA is TGTGCCAGCAGTCCTCGTTGGAAGGGGGTGAGCTCCTACGAGCAGTACTTC. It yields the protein CASSPRWKGVSSYEQYF.

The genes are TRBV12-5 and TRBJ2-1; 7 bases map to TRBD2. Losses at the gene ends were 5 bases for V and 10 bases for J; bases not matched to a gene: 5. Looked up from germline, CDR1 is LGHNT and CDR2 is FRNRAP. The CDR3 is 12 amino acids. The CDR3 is CASGHRAGEQFF. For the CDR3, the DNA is TGTGCTAGTGGTCACAGAGCGGGAGAGCAGTTCTTC.

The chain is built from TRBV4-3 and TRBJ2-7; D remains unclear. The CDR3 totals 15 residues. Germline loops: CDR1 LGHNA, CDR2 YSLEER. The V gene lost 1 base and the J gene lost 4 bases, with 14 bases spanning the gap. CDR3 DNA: TGCGCCAGCAGCCAAGTATGGGCTTCTTCGTACGAGCAGTACTTC. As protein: CASSQVWASSYEQYF.

CDR3 in DNA: TGTGCCAGCGTTCGGGAAATGAACACTGAAGCTTTCTTT. Protein sequence: CASVREMNTEAFF. The chain combines TRBV2 with TRBJ1-1; D ambiguous. The CDR3 contains 13 residues. Germline V gene sequence: CDR1 SNHLY, CDR2 FYNNEI. V gave up 8 bases and J gave up 0 bases, with 10 bases separating them.

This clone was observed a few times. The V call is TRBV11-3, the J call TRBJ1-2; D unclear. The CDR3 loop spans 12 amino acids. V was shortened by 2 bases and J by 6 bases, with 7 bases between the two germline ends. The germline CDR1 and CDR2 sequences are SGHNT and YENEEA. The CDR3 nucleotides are TGTGCCAGCAGCTTACACAGAAATGGCTACACCTTC. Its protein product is CASSLHRNGYTF.

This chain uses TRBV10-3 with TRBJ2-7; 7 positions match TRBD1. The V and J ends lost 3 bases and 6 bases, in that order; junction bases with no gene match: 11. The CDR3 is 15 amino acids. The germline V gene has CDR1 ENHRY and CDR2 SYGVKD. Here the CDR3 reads CAISDLGQAGGEQYF. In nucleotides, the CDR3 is TGTGCCATCAGTGATCTCGGACAGGCGGGCGGCGAGCAGTACTTC.